This T cell receptor beta chain was profiled in a study of cytomegalovirus exposure and HLA in healthy donors. Broader study findings: Prior analysis indicated that the majority of TCR beta V segments exhibited productivity approximately 87% or approximately 30% of the time. Reports indicated that the classifier achieved high specificity and sensitivity in diagnosing cytomegalovirus status. Donor immune exposure was known only as CMV serostatus.

The CDR3 consists of 16 residues. Trimming took 4 bases from V and 0 from J; bases not matched to a gene: 7. The V gene's germline CDR1 is SGHNT and CDR2 YYREEE (reference sequence). Although they were nominally healthy when sampled, donors likely had unrecorded immune exposures. PCR used 60 Vbeta primers and 13 Jbeta primers. Method: immunoSEQ multiplex PCR; TCRdb's copy keeps in-frame clones and lacks some. The sample lists some 40,000 clones; around 69% were seen once. Worth noting for this clone: What it binds is not known.

The chain is built from TRBV5-4 and TRBJ1-3, with 7 bases that match TRBD1. Sequencing was done on a sample of PBMCs. The sequence derives from a man aged 25 to 40 in good health and CMV-seronegative. In DNA, the CDR3 is TGTGCCAGCAGCCCGCGGGACAGCCTCTCTGGAAACACCATATATTTT. Protein product: CASSPRDSLSGNTIYF.